The clone carrying this T cell receptor (beta chain) turned up a few times. The data were taken from a study of CD8 T cells in ankylosing spondylitis. Germline V CDR1 and CDR2: SGHAT, FQNNGV. This CDR3 has 19 amino acids. After removal of 5 bases from V and 7 bases from J, the junction contained 18 bases not matched to a gene. TCRdb re-called the 5' RACE reads with MiXCR, one entry per CDR3 protein. The sample holds 150,000 to 200,000 distinct CDR3 sequences, 9.8% seen once. V and J are TRBV11-2 and TRBJ2-1, with 12 bases identical to TRBD2. The source is a female donor with ankylosing spondylitis or in good health (not recorded which). Sequencing was done on a sample of blood, either unsorted or a sorted T cell fraction (not recorded which). The CDR3 is CASSPTGTSGHPAGNEQFF. The CDR3 DNA sequence: TGTGCCAGCAGCCCCACCGGGACTAGCGGGCACCCGGCTGGGAATGAGCAGTTCTTC.